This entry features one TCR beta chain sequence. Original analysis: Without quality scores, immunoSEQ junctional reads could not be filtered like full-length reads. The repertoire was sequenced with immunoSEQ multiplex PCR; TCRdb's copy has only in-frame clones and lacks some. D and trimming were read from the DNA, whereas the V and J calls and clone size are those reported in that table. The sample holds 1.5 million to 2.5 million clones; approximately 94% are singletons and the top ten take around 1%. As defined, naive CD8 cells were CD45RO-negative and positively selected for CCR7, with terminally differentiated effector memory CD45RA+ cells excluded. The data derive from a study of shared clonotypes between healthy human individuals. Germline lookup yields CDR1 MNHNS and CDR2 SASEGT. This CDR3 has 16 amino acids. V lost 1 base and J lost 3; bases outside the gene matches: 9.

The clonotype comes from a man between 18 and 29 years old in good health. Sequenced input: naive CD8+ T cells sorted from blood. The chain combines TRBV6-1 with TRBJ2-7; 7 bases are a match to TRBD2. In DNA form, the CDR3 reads TGTGCCAGCAGTGAAGGGCGGCTAGCGGACCTCTACGAGCAGTACTTC. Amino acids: CASSEGRLADLYEQYF.